The T cell receptor (beta chain) described here comes from a study of T cells after yellow fever vaccination. In TCRdb, the 5' RACE reads were re-called with MiXCR into one record per CDR3 protein. This table has 400,000 to 450,000 distinct CDR3 sequences, under 20% appearing once. The CDR3 extends over 18 amino acids. Germline trimming cut 7 bases from V and 4 bases from J; bases unmatched to any gene: 20. In germline, CDR1 is SGHRS, CDR2 YFSETQ. The TCR was taken from a man aged 18 to 29 who received the YFV17D yellow fever vaccine. J is TRBJ2-3 and V is TRBV5-1; 8 positions agree with TRBD1. The specimen was PBMCs, collected before the yellow fever booster vaccination. CDR3 protein: CASLGAGGNVLSADTQYF. CDR3 DNA: TGCGCCAGCCTAGGGGCAGGGGGCAATGTTTTGTCGGCAGATACGCAGTATTTT.